This T cell receptor beta chain is from a study of cytomegalovirus exposure and HLA in healthy donors. Study summary: Previous work identified roughly 120 million unique TCR beta sequences from about 179 million T cells.

Findings of the study overall: What a later analysis showed was that several of the most significant clusters appeared linked to common viral pathogens. A later analysis found that most CMV-associated TCR beta chains appeared HLA-restricted.

The CDR3 covers 13 residues. Germline V lookup: CDR1 SGHTA, CDR2 FQGNSA. Trimming cost V 5 bases and J 9 bases; bases outside gene matches: 2. The PCR used 60 Vbeta and 13 Jbeta primers. Libraries were prepared by immunoSEQ multiplex PCR; TCRdb keeps only in-frame clonotypes and omits some of them. Of approximately 110,000 clones listed, roughly 70% are singletons. As for this clone: Its antigen is not identified.

The receptor comes from a man between 40 and 49 years old in good health and CMV-seropositive. The specimen sequenced was PBMCs. This sequence joins TRBV7-2 and TRBJ2-1, with 12 bases aligning to TRBD2. The CDR3 nucleotides are TGTGCCAGCAGCCCGGGACTAGCGGGTGAGCAGTTCTTC. It specifies CASSPGLAGEQFF.